Below, 17 T cell receptor beta chains from the same sample are listed, as sequenced in a study of shared clonotypes between healthy human individuals. Profiled with immunoSEQ multiplex PCR; TCRdb holds only in-frame clones, not every one. The sample lists roughly 2 million clones, around 95% seen once, with around 0.13% in the top ten. Source material: naive CD4+ T cells sorted from blood. Indicated subset: CD45RA+ positively selected. These TCRs come from a man in his late teens or twenties in good health.

The rearrangement links TRBV29-1 to TRBJ2-7, with 11 bases that match TRBD2. CDR3 length: 16 residues. After removal of 6 bases from V and 0 bases from J, the junction contained 10 bases not matched to a gene. Germline V CDR1 and CDR2: SQVTM, ANQGSEA. CDR3 region: CSVPGLAELRSYEQYF. Written as DNA, the CDR3 is TGCAGCGTACCGGGACTAGCGGAATTACGCTCCTACGAGCAGTACTTC.

CDR3 loop: CASSVQGKVEEKLFF. The CDR3 coding sequence is TGTGCCAGCAGTGTACAGGGGAAGGTTGAGGAAAAACTGTTTTTT. J is TRBJ1-4 and V is TRBV2; 7 positions match TRBD1. CDR1 is SNHLY, CDR2 FYNNEI, per germline. V trimming: 4 bases; J trimming: 8 bases; junction bases outside the gene matches: 10. The CDR3 contains 15 residues.

With regard to this clone: Other DNA sequences within the sample encode an identical CDR3. V gene TRBV5-1 combines with J gene TRBJ2-3, with a tentative D call TRBD1 (6 bases). The CDR3 is 13 amino acids. Deletions cut 2 bases from V and 4 bases from J, with 8 bases between. Germline loops: CDR1 SGHRS, CDR2 YFSETQ. DNA for the CDR3: TGCGCCAGCAGCTTACAGGGTTCAGATACGCAGTATTTT. As protein: CASSLQGSDTQYF.

This chain connects TRBV4-1 to TRBJ2-7, with 11 bases matching TRBD2. From germline, CDR1 is MGHRA and CDR2 YSYEKL. The J segment lost 11 bases and the V segment lost 0 bases, leaving 9 bases of the junction unmatched. The CDR3 has 15 amino acids. The CDR3 sequence: CASSQDLIAGGPKYF. The CDR3, as DNA: TGCGCCAGCAGCCAAGACCTGATAGCGGGAGGGCCTAAGTACTTC.

As for this clone: Other DNA sequences in the sample encode the same CDR3. V gene TRBV7-2 combines with J gene TRBJ2-7; no definite D call. V lost 2 bases to trimming and J lost 6 bases, with 11 bases between them. Per germline, CDR1 SGHTA and CDR2 FQGNSA. The CDR3 has 13 amino acids. This chain's CDR3 is CASSLPSLSEQYF. The CDR3 DNA follows: TGTGCCAGCAGCTTACCGTCCCTGAGCGAGCAGTACTTC. Together with reference TRBV7-2 and TRBJ2-7, the CDR3 gives the full variable domain: GAGVSQSPSNKVTEKGKDVELRCDPISGHTALYWYRQSLGQGLEFLIYFQGNSAPDKSGLPSDRFSAERTGGSVSTLTIQRTQQEDSAVYLCASSLPSLSEQYFGPGTRLTVT.

This chain links TRBV6-5 with TRBJ2-3, with TRBD2 matching over 8 bases. Germline loops: CDR1 MNHEY, CDR2 SVGAGI. J gave up 5 bases and V 7 bases, and 8 bases lay outside the gene matches. CDR3 size: 14 residues. In nucleotides, the CDR3 is TGTGCCAGCAATCGGGGGGGCCAGGTAGATACGCAGTATTTT. Its protein is CASNRGGQVDTQYF.

This clone appeared a few times. The chain couples TRBV10-1 to TRBJ1-2; D remains ambiguous. The length of the CDR3 is 13 residues. V was clipped by 2 bases and J by 1 base, with 5 bases between them. From germline, CDR1 is WNHNN and CDR2 SYGVQD (reference sequence). The CDR3 nucleotides read TGCGCCAGCAGTGAGGTCGGTAACTATGGCTACACCTTC. As protein: CASSEVGNYGYTF.

The chain has TRBV21-1 and TRBJ2-5; TRBD2 was called by the table and not checked on the DNA. TRBV21-1 is given as a pseudogene. CDR3 length: 14 residues. CDR3 region: CASSARGPQETQYF. CDR3 nucleotides: TGTGCCAGCAGCGCGCGGGGGCCTCAAGAGACCCAGTACTTC.

The CDR3 DNA sequence: TGTGCCATCAGTGAGACCGGGACTAGCGGAGGCTCCTACGAGCAGTACTTC. Translated: CAISETGTSGGSYEQYF. The V call is TRBV10-3, the J call TRBJ2-7; 11 nucleotides align to TRBD2. The junction had 6 bases not matched to a gene; V was cut back by 2 bases and J by 0 bases. This CDR3 comprises 17 residues. Germline V gene sequence: CDR1 ENHRY, CDR2 SYGVKD.

In this sample, this clone turned up once. The CDR3 reads CAWSPDHNSGNTIYF. CDR3 in DNA: TGTGCCTGGAGTCCTGACCATAACTCTGGAAACACCATATATTTT. This chain joins TRBV30 and TRBJ1-3; D ambiguous. This CDR3 is built from 15 residues. Trimming stripped 2 bases from V and 0 bases from J, with 11 bases between. The germline gives CDR1 GTSNPN, CDR2 SVGIG (reference sequence).

The rearrangement links TRBV5-1 to TRBJ1-1; TRBD1 agrees at 7 bases. Germline V gene data show CDR1 as SGHRS and CDR2 as YFSETQ. After removal of 6 bases from V and 1 base from J, the junction contained 9 bases not matched to a gene. This CDR3 has 15 amino acids. This CDR3 is CASNPQGSGNTEAFF. DNA for the CDR3: TGCGCCAGCAACCCACAGGGGTCAGGGAACACTGAAGCTTTCTTT.

J is TRBJ2-1 and V is TRBV6-5; 8 bases fit TRBD1. This CDR3 region has 11 residues. Trimming removed 5 bases from V and 10 bases from J; junction bases left unmatched: 1. Germline-derived CDR1 and CDR2 are MNHEY and SVGAGI. The chain's CDR3 is CASSGDREQFF. The CDR3, as DNA: TGTGCCAGCAGTGGGGACAGGGAGCAGTTCTTC.

V is TRBV9 and J is TRBJ1-4; no clear D gene. Trimming shortened V by 4 bases and J by 8 bases, and 15 bases separated the two germline ends. The germline CDR1 and CDR2 sequences are SGDLS and YYNGEE. CDR3 length equals 14 residues. The CDR3 coding sequence is TGTGCCAGCAGCCTAGGCAGGCAAGACGAAAAACTGTTTTTT. It specifies CASSLGRQDEKLFF.

This chain uses TRBV18 with TRBJ1-1; D uncertain. CDR1 and CDR2 from the germline V gene are KGHSH and LQKENI. Trimming left V 6 bases short and J 6 bases short, with 20 bases between. The CDR3 length is 15 residues. The CDR3: CASSDSEVDFSEAFF. The CDR3 coding sequence is TGTGCCAGCTCCGATTCGGAAGTAGATTTCTCTGAAGCTTTCTTT.

This chain uses TRBV11-2 with TRBJ2-1, with D unresolved. The length of the CDR3 is 17 residues. CDR1 and CDR2 (germline): SGHAT, FQNNGV. The V end was cut by 1 base, the J end by 0 bases, with 13 bases between. Here the CDR3 reads CASSLGGQRSSYNEQFF. As DNA, the CDR3 is TGTGCCAGCAGCTTAGGAGGCCAGAGGAGCTCCTACAATGAGCAGTTCTTC.

CDR3 sequence: CASSLVVGGLVGNQPQHF. In nucleotides, the CDR3 is TGTGCCAGCAGCTTAGTGGTGGGGGGTTTAGTGGGCAATCAGCCCCAGCATTTT. The V call is TRBV7-9, the J call TRBJ1-5; D might be TRBD1 (5 bases). There are 18 residues in the CDR3. Looked up from germline, CDR1 is SEHNR and CDR2 is FQNEAQ (reference sequence). Trimming cost V 1 base and J 2 bases, with 18 bases left between them.

The chain employs TRBV7-8 and TRBJ2-1; 8 nucleotides align to TRBD1. J lost 0 bases, V lost 1 base, and 5 bases had no gene match. This CDR3 region has 17 residues. Germline V gene lookup returns CDR1 SGHVS and CDR2 FQNEAQ. CDR3 DNA: TGTGCCAGCAGCTTAGTGCCAGGGACAGGCTCCTACAATGAGCAGTTCTTC. As protein: CASSLVPGTGSYNEQFF.